These 8 T cell receptor beta chains were all obtained from the same sample, sequenced in a study of naive and memory T cell subsets. Two oligonucleotides, mixed equimolar, formed the beta constant-region primer covering TRBC1 and TRBC2. Nested alpha and beta constant-region primers with the SP2 primer drove four PCR rounds on ligated cDNA. In TCRdb, the UMI-ligation and nested PCR reads were re-called with MiXCR into one record per CDR3 protein. The sample lists just over 80,000 distinct CDR3 sequences; about 9.9% were seen once. Sequenced: naive CD8+ T cells from blood. These receptors were obtained from a human donor in good health.

There are a few counts of this clonotype. The J gene is TRBJ2-7, the V gene TRBV7-8, with a tentative D call TRBD1 (6 bases). Trimming left V 1 base short and J 0 bases short, with 10 bases between. This CDR3 comprises 15 residues. Germline V gives CDR1 SGHVS, CDR2 FQNEAQ. Here the CDR3 DNA reads TGTGCCAGCAGCTTAGGGACAGCAAGCTCCTACGAGCAGTACTTC. Translation gives CASSLGTASSYEQYF. The variable domain in full, completed from reference TRBV7-8 and TRBJ2-7, reads GAGVSQSPRYKVAKRGQDVALRCDPISGHVSLFWYQQALGQGPEFLTYFQNEAQLDKSGLPSDRFFAERPEGSVSTLKIQRTQQEDSAVYLCASSLGTASSYEQYFGPGTRLTVT.

This clonotype came up many times. This rearrangement joins TRBV5-1 to TRBJ1-1; D is undetermined. V was shortened by 1 base and J by 1 base, with 8 bases between the two germline ends. CDR3 length equals 14 residues. Germline lookup yields CDR1 SGHRS and CDR2 YFSETQ. CDR3 in amino acids: CASSLRTANTEAFF. In DNA form, the CDR3 reads TGCGCCAGCAGCTTGAGGACTGCGAACACTGAAGCTTTCTTT.

There are many counts of this clonotype. One junction end does not reproduce the germline sequence, and a read error may be involved. The J gene is TRBJ2-7, the V gene TRBV9; no firm D call. The CDR3 has 14 residues. The V gene's germline CDR1 is SGDLS and CDR2 YYNGEE. The CDR3 DNA follows: TGTGCCAGCAGCGTAGGTGGGTTATCCTCCGAGCAGTACTTC. This codes for CASSVGGLSSEQYF.

This clonotype was seen repeatedly, ten times or more. J is TRBJ2-3 and V is TRBV5-4; TRBD1 agrees at 9 bases. Per germline, CDR1 SGHNT and CDR2 YYREEE (reference sequence). The ends lost 0 bases at V and 3 bases at J; junction bases unmatched: 8. The CDR3 sequence is 17 residues long. The CDR3 sequence is CASSLGNLDRGTDTQYF. CDR3 DNA: TGTGCCAGCAGCTTGGGGAACCTGGACAGGGGAACAGATACGCAGTATTTT.

This chain links TRBV15 with TRBJ2-3; 10 bases are shared with TRBD2. This CDR3 region has 13 residues. From germline, CDR1 is LNHNV and CDR2 YYDKDF (reference sequence). The V gene end was trimmed by 6 bases and the J gene end by 10 bases; junction bases not matched to a gene: 7. In DNA, the CDR3 is TGTGCCACCAGAGCTACTAGCGGGATTGCGCAGTATTTT. Residues: CATRATSGIAQYF.

The genes are TRBV2 and TRBJ2-7; 10 bases align to TRBD2. Germline trimming cut 6 bases from V and 0 bases from J; bases unmatched to any gene: 5. This CDR3 region has 15 residues. Per the germline V gene, CDR1 is SNHLY and CDR2 is FYNNEI. CDR3 amino acids: CASRQRGGPSYEQYF. In nucleotides, the CDR3 is TGTGCCAGCAGGCAGCGGGGGGGGCCCTCCTACGAGCAGTACTTC.

This clonotype was counted at least ten times. The CDR3 coding sequence is TGTGCCAGCAGTTACTACGTGGGTCAGCCCCAGCATTTT. Translating gives CASSYYVGQPQHF. The chain joins TRBV12-3 or TRBV12-4 to TRBJ1-5; no reliable D call. The V end was cut by 4 bases, the J end by 6 bases, with 10 bases between. This CDR3 is built from 13 residues.

This clonotype was seen a handful of times. The chain couples TRBV10-3 to TRBJ2-7; TRBD1 agrees at 10 bases. The junction had 7 bases not matched to a gene; V was cut back by 2 bases and J by 3 bases. Germline CDR1 ENHRY, CDR2 SYGVKD. The CDR3 runs to 16 residues. The CDR3 here is CAISESGQGGHYEQYF. For the CDR3, the DNA is TGTGCCATCAGTGAGAGTGGACAGGGGGGCCACTACGAGCAGTACTTC.